This TCR beta chain was sequenced for a study of control samples from healthy donors and cancer patients. Produced via immunoSEQ multiplex PCR; TCRdb's table is partial and in-frame only. The table records some 19,000 clones, 80% to 85% of them present only once. V was shortened by 8 bases and J by 5 bases, with 10 bases between the two germline ends. There are 13 residues in the CDR3. Germline V gene data show CDR1 as LGHNT and CDR2 as FRNRAP. The chain uses TRBV12-5 and TRBJ1-6, with D unclear. Sequenced material: PBMCs. This clonotype originated in a man between 60 and 75 years old with colorectal cancer. The CDR3 DNA sequence: TGTGCTAGTAGTATCCGGCATAATTCACCCCTCCACTTT. Its protein is CASSIRHNSPLHF.